A selection of T cell receptor beta chains follows, all from one sample in a study of T-cell memory formation after mild COVID-19. TCRdb passed the 5' RACE reads through MiXCR, listing each CDR3 protein once. Of about 430,000 distinct CDR3 sequences in the sample, roughly 18% are singletons; the top ten hold about a fifth. The source material was PBMCs or a T cell subset sorted from them (not recorded which). The source of these receptors is a young man who had mild COVID-19 (a few samples of this study predate the infection). Cell type and time point are not known. Both conserved end residues are part of each CDR3. Fields, in order: D gene, V gene, J gene, clone size, CDR3 DNA, CDR3 protein. The D gene is left open where the match is weak. Not every row has a clone size; where given, it reads once, few, many or a size class.

d_call: TRBD1; v_call: TRBV2; j_call: TRBJ1-5; clone_size: few; cdr3_nt: TGTGCCAGCACCGGGACAGTCGGCAATCAGCCCCAGCATTTT; cdr3_aa: CASTGTVGNQPQHF
d_call: .; v_call: TRBV7-6; j_call: TRBJ1-1; clone_size: .; cdr3_nt: TGTGCCAGCAGCTTAGGTGTGCAGGGGAGTGAAGCTTTCTTT; cdr3_aa: CASSLGVQGSEAFF
d_call: .; v_call: TRBV25-1; j_call: TRBJ2-5; clone_size: .; cdr3_nt: TGTGCCAGCAGTGATTTCTCCCTGGGAGAGACCCAGTACTTC; cdr3_aa: CASSDFSLGETQYF
d_call: .; v_call: TRBV20-1; j_call: TRBJ2-5; clone_size: .; cdr3_nt: TGCAGTGCTGGTCAAACCGGGGTCCGAAGGGAGACCCAGTACTTC; cdr3_aa: CSAGQTGVRRETQYF
d_call: .; v_call: TRBV21-1; j_call: TRBJ2-3; clone_size: .; cdr3_nt: TGTGCCAGCAGCCCCAGAAGCCTCCCCACAGATACGCAGTATTTT; cdr3_aa: CASSPRSLPTDTQYF
d_call: .; v_call: TRBV5-1; j_call: TRBJ1-4; clone_size: .; cdr3_nt: TGCGCCAGCAGCTTGGTCGGGAATAATGAAAAACTGTTTTTT; cdr3_aa: CASSLVGNNEKLFF
d_call: .; v_call: TRBV27; j_call: TRBJ1-2; clone_size: .; cdr3_nt: TGTGCCAGCAGTCCGGTCGAAGGCTGGTATGGCTACACCTTC; cdr3_aa: CASSPVEGWYGYTF
d_call: TRBD1; v_call: TRBV5-4; j_call: TRBJ2-3; clone_size: .; cdr3_nt: TGTGCCGTGTTGGACAGGGGCACAGATACGCAGTATTTT; cdr3_aa: CAVLDRGTDTQYF
d_call: TRBD1; v_call: TRBV4-3; j_call: TRBJ1-1; clone_size: few; cdr3_nt: TGCGCCAGCAGCCCGTTGGCCGGGACAGGGGCTCACACTGAAGCTTTCTTT; cdr3_aa: CASSPLAGTGAHTEAFF
d_call: TRBD2; v_call: TRBV4-3; j_call: TRBJ2-7; clone_size: few; cdr3_nt: TGCGCCAGCAGCCCCCGGGGGGTGGCCTACGAGCAGTACTTC; cdr3_aa: CASSPRGVAYEQYF
d_call: .; v_call: TRBV7-2; j_call: TRBJ2-3; clone_size: .; cdr3_nt: TGTGCCAGAAGCCCTGGGCATACCTCTGGCACGGATACGCAGTATTTT; cdr3_aa: CARSPGHTSGTDTQYF
d_call: .; v_call: TRBV7-2; j_call: TRBJ2-5; clone_size: few; cdr3_nt: TGTGCCAGCAGCGCAGAGCTGGCTGTTCAAGAGACCCAGTACTTC; cdr3_aa: CASSAELAVQETQYF
d_call: .; v_call: TRBV7-2; j_call: TRBJ2-3; clone_size: few; cdr3_nt: TGTGCCAGCAGCTTATATAGCCCTAATACGCAGTATTTT; cdr3_aa: CASSLYSPNTQYF
d_call: .; v_call: TRBV14; j_call: TRBJ1-2; clone_size: .; cdr3_nt: TGTGCCAGCAGCCGACACGGAGCTTCGGGGAGTTTTCCCTTC; cdr3_aa: CASSRHGASGSFPF
d_call: TRBD1; v_call: TRBV6-2/TRBV6-3; j_call: TRBJ2-5; clone_size: .; cdr3_nt: TGTGCCAGCAGTTACGGGGGACAGCAAGAGACCCAGTACTTC; cdr3_aa: CASSYGGQQETQYF
d_call: .; v_call: TRBV3-1; j_call: TRBJ1-2; clone_size: .; cdr3_nt: TGTGCCAGCAGCCAAGACTTATACTCGGGACACCGGGCGCAGGGCTACACCTTC; cdr3_aa: CASSQDLYSGHRAQGYTF
d_call: .; v_call: TRBV20-1; j_call: TRBJ2-7; clone_size: few; cdr3_nt: TGCAGTGCATATCGCCGGGGGACATCCTACGAGCAGTACTTC; cdr3_aa: CSAYRRGTSYEQYF
d_call: .; v_call: TRBV7-2; j_call: TRBJ2-3; clone_size: few; cdr3_nt: TGTGCCAGCAGCTTAGTTGGAGGGTTCAGCACAGATACGCAGTATTTT; cdr3_aa: CASSLVGGFSTDTQYF
d_call: TRBD1; v_call: TRBV20-1; j_call: TRBJ2-1; clone_size: .; cdr3_nt: TGCAGTGCTATAAAGGGGGCTGGCTATGAGCAGTTCTTC; cdr3_aa: CSAIKGAGYEQFF
d_call: .; v_call: TRBV4-3; j_call: TRBJ1-1; clone_size: few; cdr3_nt: TGCGCCAGCAGCCAAGATCTGGGGCGCACTGAAGCTTTCTTT; cdr3_aa: CASSQDLGRTEAFF
d_call: .; v_call: TRBV4-1; j_call: TRBJ1-6; clone_size: .; cdr3_nt: TGCGCCAGCAGCCAAGAGGGGGGAGGTTCACCCCTCCACTTT; cdr3_aa: CASSQEGGGSPLHF
d_call: .; v_call: TRBV6-2/TRBV6-3; j_call: TRBJ2-7; clone_size: .; cdr3_nt: TGTGCCAGCAGTTACGTCGGGCGTCCCTACGAGCAGTACTTC; cdr3_aa: CASSYVGRPYEQYF
d_call: TRBD1; v_call: TRBV5-4; j_call: TRBJ2-5; clone_size: .; cdr3_nt: TGTGCCGGGGGGACAGGCGTGGATACCCAGTACTTC; cdr3_aa: CAGGTGVDTQYF
d_call: .; v_call: TRBV5-5; j_call: TRBJ1-2; clone_size: few; cdr3_nt: TGTGCCAGCAGCCCTAGCTGGGGGCTTCGTGGCTACACCTTC; cdr3_aa: CASSPSWGLRGYTF
d_call: .; v_call: TRBV5-5; j_call: TRBJ2-5; clone_size: .; cdr3_nt: TGTGCCAGCAGCTTGGGGGCTAACCAAGAGACCCAGTACTTC; cdr3_aa: CASSLGANQETQYF
d_call: .; v_call: TRBV20-1; j_call: TRBJ1-1; clone_size: few; cdr3_nt: TGCAGTGCTAGGAAAGACGGGAACACTGAAGCTTTCTTT; cdr3_aa: CSARKDGNTEAFF